This record covers a single T cell receptor (beta chain). Its antigen remains unidentified. The table came from immunoSEQ multiplex PCR; TCRdb's copy has only in-frame clones and leaves some out. This table has around 63,000 clones, around nine tenths appearing once. The data stem from a study of OX40 agonist ivuxolimab in advanced cancers. The study's findings and limits: Among patients with partial responses at 0.1-3.0 mg/kg, clonal expansion was among the lowest. In a subset of nonresponders, normalized T-cell clonal expansion was also low. Antigens targeted by the expanded peripheral T cells were not determined. Both blood CD4+ and CD8+ T cells showed clonal growth by week 6 at 0.1 to 3.0 mg/kg.

The germline CDR1 and CDR2 sequences are MNHNS and SASEGT. CDR3 size: 13 residues. After removal of 7 bases from V and 7 bases from J, the junction contained 4 bases not matched to a gene. The chain uses TRBV6-1 and TRBJ1-5, with 10 bases aligning to TRBD1. The source material was CD4+ or CD8+ T cells sorted from blood, sampled in a trial of the OX40 agonist ivuxolimab. The clonotype was recovered from an adult with an advanced solid tumor such as melanoma, head and neck, liver or kidney cancer. The CDR3 bases are TGTGCCAGCAAGGACAGGGGGAGGCAGCCCCAGCATTTT. This gives the protein CASKDRGRQPQHF.